This T cell receptor (beta chain) was captured by sequencing in a study of shared clonotypes between healthy human individuals. The study, taken as a whole, reports: The small donor group covered limited genetic and exposure diversity.

Germline CDR1 is SQVTM and CDR2 is ANQGSEA. V shed 4 bases and J 6 bases; nucleotides not matched to a gene: 6. The CDR3 totals 12 residues. Details on this clone: As yet, its antigen is unknown.

As processed by the authors: Filtering of immunoSEQ junctional sequences could not match full-length read filtering. Clones were read by immunoSEQ multiplex PCR, and TCRdb kept only the in-frame ones, dropping some. The V and J calls and clone size come from that table; D and trimming were worked out from the DNA. The data show some 1,100,000 clones, around three quarters seen once. The V gene is TRBV29-1, the J gene TRBJ2-7; 7 bases are a match to TRBD1. This TCR derives from a man aged 18 to 35 in good health. Some clones in this sample may be carry-over from other donors' samples. The material sequenced was memory CD4+ T cells from PBMCs. Regarding subset: CD45RA-negative fraction. CDR3 coding DNA: TGCAGCGTTGCGGACAGGAGGTCCGAGCAGTACTTC. It codes for CSVADRRSEQYF.